Below, 14 T cell receptor beta chains from the same sample are listed, as sequenced in a study of T cell repertoires in cytomegalovirus infection (dated by TCRdb to about 2019). TCRdb names Illumina HiSeq 1500 as the instrument used. TCRdb handled the public reads itself, with Q25 trimming in fastp and clone calling in MiXCR, and kept productive beta chains. Merged by CDR3 protein, the rows form single entries marked with the most common genes and DNA. Across this sample there are roughly 80,000 distinct CDR3 sequences, with under 30% seen only once. The top ten constitute roughly 50% of the sample. The sample's treatment or condition label is to be understood as: in vitro stimulation with specific CMV peptide epitopes to enrich CMV-specific T cells. No antigens are known for them. This sample comprised CD8+ T cells from cultured PBMCs, obtained from culture after CMV antigen stimulation. These receptor sequences come from a human donor in good health (CMV status not recorded). Some clones in this sample may be carry-over from other donors' samples.

This chain joins TRBV27 and TRBJ2-1; D gene unclear. Looked up from germline, CDR1 is MNHEY and CDR2 is SMNVEV (reference sequence). V gave up 2 bases and J gave up 0 bases, with 5 bases separating them. This CDR3 has 14 residues. This CDR3 reads CASSLAVSYNEQFF. The DNA for the CDR3 is TGTGCCAGCAGTTTAGCGGTCTCCTACAATGAGCAGTTCTTC.

There are a few counts of this clonotype. The J gene is TRBJ2-5, the V gene TRBV6-6; 12 nucleotides agree with TRBD1. The CDR3 extends over 15 amino acids. Trimming removed 7 bases from V and 5 bases from J; junction bases left unmatched: 8. Germline CDR1 is MNHNY and CDR2 is SVGAGI (reference sequence). CDR3 coding DNA: TGTGCCAGCATCACGGGACAGGGGGCGCGTGAGACCCAGTACTTC. Translated, it gives CASITGQGARETQYF.

This chain uses TRBV20-1 with TRBJ1-2; a possible D gene is TRBD1 (5 bases). Germline CDR1 DFQATT, CDR2 SNEGSKA (reference sequence). V gave up 1 base and J gave up 1 base, with 19 bases separating them. The CDR3 spans 17 residues. CDR3 region: CSARGGGALGINYGYTF. In DNA form, the CDR3 reads TGCAGTGCTAGAGGGGGAGGGGCACTGGGGATTAACTATGGCTACACCTTC.

J is TRBJ1-3 and V is TRBV28; possibly TRBD1 for D (5 bases). V lost 6 bases and J lost 0, with 9 bases in between. The germline V gene has CDR1 MDHEN and CDR2 SYDVKM. The CDR3 loop spans 14 amino acids. The CDR3: CASRKTVSGNTIYF. CDR3 coding DNA: TGTGCCAGCAGGAAGACAGTCTCTGGAAACACCATATATTTT.

This chain connects TRBV7-2 to TRBJ2-7, with TRBD1 identical over 7 bases. The CDR3 covers 14 residues. V was clipped by 5 bases and J by 3 bases; unmatched bases: 7. The germline CDR1 and CDR2 sequences are SGHTA and FQGNSA. In nucleotides, the CDR3 is TGTGCCAGCAGCGGTTCAGGACAGGACTACGAGCAGTACTTC. As protein: CASSGSGQDYEQYF.

This clonotype was recorded a few times. The rearrangement links TRBV2 to TRBJ2-5, with 15 bases that match TRBD2. J lost 5 bases, V lost 4 bases, and 8 bases had no gene match. The CDR3 has 17 residues. Looked up from germline, CDR1 is SNHLY and CDR2 is FYNNEI. The DNA for the CDR3 is TGTGCCAGCAGTGCCGGGACTAGCGGGGGGATGGAGGAGACCCAGTACTTC. Amino acids: CASSAGTSGGMEETQYF.

This clonotype was picked up a small number of times. The genes are TRBV15 and TRBJ2-2; 8 positions match TRBD2. Germline V gene sequence: CDR1 LNHNV, CDR2 YYDKDF (reference sequence). CDR3 length: 14 amino acids. The junction had 4 bases not matched to a gene; V was cut back by 3 bases and J by 7 bases. The CDR3 protein is CATSRREVDGELFF. CDR3 DNA sequence: TGTGCCACCAGCAGGCGGGAGGTTGACGGGGAGCTGTTTTTT.

This clonotype showed up many times. V gene TRBV30 combines with J gene TRBJ1-1, with 8 positions matching TRBD1. V trimming: 3 bases; J trimming: 7 bases; junction bases outside the gene matches: 4. Germline V gene lookup returns CDR1 GTSNPN and CDR2 SVGIG (reference sequence). This CDR3 is built from 12 residues. The CDR3 DNA follows: TGTGCCTGGAGCCCGACAGGGGTTGAAGCTTTCTTT. This translates into CAWSPTGVEAFF.

V usage is TRBV2 and J usage is TRBJ1-5, with D tentatively TRBD1 (6 bases). The V and J ends lost 2 bases and 7 bases respectively, with 12 bases between them. Germline V CDR1 and CDR2: SNHLY, FYNNEI. This CDR3 has 14 amino acids. In nucleotides, the CDR3 is TGTGCCAGCAGTGAAATGGGGGGCAGGCAGCCCCAGCATTTT. Its protein product is CASSEMGGRQPQHF.

In its sample, this clonotype was seen many times. This chain links TRBV27 with TRBJ1-1, with D unresolved. Germline V gene data show CDR1 as MNHEY and CDR2 as SMNVEV (reference sequence). This CDR3 has 15 residues. V was trimmed by 2 bases and J by 0 bases, leaving 10 bases between them. The CDR3 sequence: CASSLRGRLNTEAFF. The CDR3 DNA follows: TGTGCCAGCAGTTTACGTGGTCGCTTGAACACTGAAGCTTTCTTT.

This clonotype occurred a few times. The chain has TRBV12-5 and TRBJ2-1; D is perhaps TRBD2 (5 bases). Germline CDR1 LGHNT, CDR2 FRNRAP. CDR3 size: 14 residues. The V gene lost 0 bases and the J gene lost 4 bases, with 7 bases spanning the gap. The CDR3 reads CASGLVGGYNEQFF. The CDR3 DNA follows: TGTGCTAGTGGTTTGGTCGGCGGGTACAATGAGCAGTTCTTC. The entire variable domain, with the rest obtained from reference TRBV12-5 and TRBJ2-1, is as follows: DARVTQTPRHKVTEMGQEVTMRCQPILGHNTVFWYRQTMMQGLELLAYFRNRAPLDDSGMPKDRFSAEMPDATLATLKIQPSEPRDSAVYFCASGLVGGYNEQFFGPGTRLTVL.

This chain uses TRBV19 with TRBJ2-2; TRBD2 matches at 13 bases. This CDR3 is 19 amino acids long. Germline V gene data show CDR1 as LNHDA and CDR2 as SQIVND (reference sequence). V was clipped by 5 bases and J by 6 bases; unmatched bases: 15. The CDR3 spells CASSLQRTSGSRWAGELFF. The DNA for the CDR3 is TGTGCCAGTAGTCTCCAACGGACTAGCGGGAGTCGGTGGGCCGGGGAGCTGTTTTTT.

This clonotype occurred a few times. This sequence joins TRBV12-3 or TRBV12-4 and TRBJ1-5; 7 bases align to TRBD1. The J segment lost 0 bases and the V segment lost 6 bases, leaving 8 bases of the junction unmatched. The CDR3 is 16 residues long. The CDR3 sequence: CASRHGQANSNQPQHF. The CDR3 DNA reads TGTGCCAGCAGACACGGACAGGCAAATAGCAATCAGCCCCAGCATTTT.

The chain combines TRBV4-1 with TRBJ1-5, with D possibly being TRBD1 (5 bases). There are 15 residues in the CDR3. Germline CDR1 MGHRA, CDR2 YSYEKL. V dropped 0 bases and J dropped 5 bases, with 11 bases sitting between them. In DNA form, the CDR3 reads TGCGCCAGCAGCCAAGACCAGGGTGATGATCAGCCCCAGCATTTT. This sequence encodes CASSQDQGDDQPQHF.